One T cell receptor beta chain is described in this entry. Germline-derived CDR1 and CDR2 are SGHRS and YFSETQ. V lost 4 bases and J lost 3, with 10 bases in between. The CDR3 is made up of 13 amino acids. Primers for the PCR totalled 60 Vbeta and 13 Jbeta. Measured with immunoSEQ multiplex PCR; TCRdb has only the in-frame clones, and not every one. This sample has around 150,000 clones, with approximately 60% found just once. This specimen comes from a study of cytomegalovirus exposure and HLA in healthy donors. This chain links TRBV5-1 with TRBJ1-1; no reliable D call. This clonotype was obtained from a woman aged 55-69 years in good health and CMV-seropositive. Sequencing used PBMCs. The CDR3 here is CASSPLEDTEAFF. The CDR3 nucleotides are TGCGCCAGCAGCCCCCTGGAGGACACTGAAGCTTTCTTT.